Below, one TCR beta chain is given with its context. This table comes from immunoSEQ multiplex PCR, and its TCRdb copy is limited to in-frame clones, with some not included. The table has approximately 150,000 clones, 88% seen once; the top ten hold about 1.7%. The source of the sample is a study of control samples from healthy donors and cancer patients. The receptor comes from a man younger than 35 in good health. The source material was blood.

For the CDR3, the DNA is TGTGCCATCAGTGACAGGGCCACAGATACGCAGTATTTT. As protein: CAISDRATDTQYF. The V gene is TRBV10-3, the J gene TRBJ2-3; TRBD1 is a possible D gene (5 bases). This CDR3 has 13 amino acids. The germline gives CDR1 ENHRY, CDR2 SYGVKD. With 3 bases removed from V and 2 bases from J, the gap between germline ends came to 6 bases.